The 28 T cell receptor beta chains below come from one sample, sequenced in a study of response to subunit inactivated influenza vaccine. TCRdb called the RT-PCR reads again in MiXCR, with one record for every CDR3 protein. The sample yields around 850,000 distinct CDR3 sequences, 15% to 20% seen once. The specimen comprised PBMCs from blood, sampled around 5 days after vaccination. Every receptor here comes from a man aged 45-60 years who received an inactivated influenza vaccine.

The chain couples TRBV12-3 or TRBV12-4 to TRBJ2-3; the D call may be TRBD1 or TRBD2 (5 bases each). V gave up 6 bases and J gave up 5 bases, with 9 bases separating them. CDR3 length: 12 residues. The CDR3 loop reads CASSRGVDTQYF. The CDR3 nucleotides read TGTGCCAGCAGCCGAGGGGTAGATACGCAGTATTTT.

V usage is TRBV6-2 or TRBV6-3 and J usage is TRBJ1-4; tentatively, D is TRBD1 (5 bases). Trimming took off 5 bases at V and 0 bases at J, with 10 bases between the two ends. There are 15 residues in the CDR3. The germline gives CDR1 MNHEY, CDR2 SVGEGT. CDR3 sequence: CASSRGDATNEKLFF. The CDR3 DNA sequence: TGTGCCAGCAGTCGGGGGGATGCAACTAATGAAAAACTGTTTTTT.

This clonotype appeared a few times. V is TRBV12-3 or TRBV12-4 and J is TRBJ2-2; D unresolved. The CDR3 length is 13 residues. V lost 7 bases and J lost 2, with 8 bases in between. CDR3 nucleotides: TGTGCCAGCAATCACGAAAACACCGGGGAGCTGTTTTTT. Translating it yields CASNHENTGELFF.

There are many counts of this clonotype. The chain joins TRBV5-1 to TRBJ2-5, with D perhaps matching TRBD2 (6 bases). CDR1 SGHRS and CDR2 YFSETQ come from the germline V gene. Deletions cut 5 bases from V and 0 bases from J, with 11 bases between. The CDR3 extends over 14 amino acids. DNA for the CDR3: TGCGCCAGCAGATACCGGGACTACCAAGAGACCCAGTACTTC. Protein sequence: CASRYRDYQETQYF.

This clonotype has a count of ten or more. V usage is TRBV9 and J usage is TRBJ2-1, with 14 bases that match TRBD2. The CDR3 contains 16 residues. Looked up from germline, CDR1 is SGDLS and CDR2 is YYNGEE. Germline trimming cut 3 bases from V and 7 bases from J; bases unmatched to any gene: 6. CDR3 protein: CASSARTSGRSNEQFF. CDR3 coding DNA: TGTGCCAGCAGCGCCCGGACTAGCGGGAGGTCAAATGAGCAGTTCTTC. The whole variable domain, remainder taken from reference TRBV9 and TRBJ2-1, is DSGVTQTPKHLITATGQRVTLRCSPRSGDLSVYWYQQSLDQGLQFLIQYYNGEERAKGNILERFSAQQFPDLHSELNLSSLELGDSALYFCASSARTSGRSNEQFFGPGTRLTVL.

This rearrangement joins TRBV5-1 to TRBJ2-4; unclear D gene. Trimming shortened V by 0 bases and J by 5 bases, and 9 bases separated the two germline ends. The CDR3 length is 14 residues. Germline CDR1 and CDR2: SGHRS and YFSETQ. This CDR3 reads CASSLERPENIQYF. The CDR3 coding sequence is TGCGCCAGCAGCTTGGAGCGACCAGAAAACATTCAGTACTTC.

As DNA, the CDR3 is TGTGCCAGCAGTACAACGGGACAGGGGTTCTACGAGCAGTACTTC. It translates to CASSTTGQGFYEQYF. The J gene is TRBJ2-7, the V gene TRBV6-1; 10 bases are a match to TRBD1. The CDR3 totals 15 residues. CDR1 and CDR2 from the germline V gene are MNHNS and SASEGT. J gave up 3 bases and V 5 bases, and 7 bases lay outside the gene matches.

This clonotype has more than one count but fewer than ten. V and J are TRBV11-2 and TRBJ2-3, with TRBD2 matching 7 bases. This CDR3 region has 12 residues. V shed 6 bases, J shed 10 bases, and the junction held 7 bases outside the gene matches. Germline V lookup: CDR1 SGHAT, CDR2 FQNNGV. The CDR3: CASRNAGESQYF. CDR3 coding DNA: TGTGCCAGCAGGAATGCGGGGGAGTCGCAGTATTTT.

This clonotype has only a few counts. The V and J genes are TRBV20-1 and TRBJ2-5; 8 bases line up with TRBD1. Looked up from germline, CDR1 is DFQATT and CDR2 is SNEGSKA (reference sequence). CDR3 length equals 15 residues. Trimming at V came to 6 bases and at J to 5 bases, leaving 14 bases not matched to a gene. This chain's CDR3 is CSASSIQGAQETQYF. The CDR3 DNA is TGCAGTGCCTCCTCTATTCAGGGGGCGCAGGAGACCCAGTACTTC.

This clonotype has a handful of counts. The chain couples TRBV6-1 to TRBJ2-3, with a possible D match to TRBD2 (5 bases). The CDR3 consists of 13 residues. V was pared by 7 bases and J by 1 base, with 9 bases between. CDR1 is MNHNS and CDR2 is SASEGT in the germline V gene. CDR3 loop: CASNGLRTDTQYF. The CDR3 DNA follows: TGTGCCAGCAACGGACTTCGCACAGATACGCAGTATTTT.

This clonotype has more than one count but fewer than ten. The chain is built from TRBV24-1 and TRBJ2-1; D remains unclear. This CDR3 comprises 17 residues. Germline V gene lookup returns CDR1 KGHDR and CDR2 SFDVKD. V dropped 6 bases and J dropped 2 bases, with 19 bases sitting between them. The CDR3 is CATSSSEAGNPYNEQFF. The CDR3 DNA follows: TGTGCCACCAGTAGCTCCGAGGCAGGCAACCCCTACAATGAGCAGTTCTTC.

V is TRBV4-3 and J is TRBJ2-1, with 8 nucleotides matching TRBD2. V shed 0 bases, J shed 3 bases, and the junction held 1 base outside the gene matches. Looked up from germline, CDR1 is LGHNA and CDR2 is YSLEER. The CDR3 totals 15 residues. The CDR3 DNA is TGCGCCAGCAGCCAAGAGAGCGGGAGCTACAATGAGCAGTTCTTC. This sequence encodes CASSQESGSYNEQFF.

The chain is built from TRBV24-1 and TRBJ2-7; TRBD1 agrees at 9 bases. V dropped 5 bases and J dropped 1; count of bases not matched to a gene: 2. Germline assignment: CDR1 KGHDR and CDR2 SFDVKD. This CDR3 spans 14 amino acids. The CDR3 DNA reads as TGTGCCACCAGTGGGACAGGGGTTTCCTACGAGCAGTACTTC. It is translated as CATSGTGVSYEQYF.

A few counts support this clonotype. V and J are TRBV29-1 and TRBJ2-6; D is possibly TRBD2 (6 bases). V was shortened by 3 bases and J by 0 bases, with 6 bases between the two germline ends. Germline V gives CDR1 SQVTM, CDR2 ANQGSEA. The CDR3 sequence is 14 residues long. The CDR3 reads CSVEEGSGANVLTF. CDR3 nucleotide sequence: TGCAGCGTTGAGGAGGGCTCTGGGGCCAACGTCCTGACTTTC.

This clonotype was observed a handful of times. The rearrangement uses TRBV5-1 and TRBJ1-1; 8 bases map to TRBD1. The junction had 5 bases not matched to a gene; V was cut back by 0 bases and J by 4 bases. The CDR3 covers 15 residues. Germline CDR1 is SGHRS and CDR2 is YFSETQ. The chain's CDR3 is CASSLGSDRGTEAFF. CDR3 nucleotides: TGCGCCAGCAGCTTGGGATCCGACAGGGGCACTGAAGCTTTCTTT. Together with reference TRBV5-1 and TRBJ1-1, the CDR3 gives the full variable domain: KAGVTQTPRYLIKTRGQQVTLSCSPISGHRSVSWYQQTPGQGLQFLFEYFSETQRNKGNFPGRFSGRQFSNSRSEMNVSTLELGDSALYLCASSLGSDRGTEAFFGQGTRLTVV.

This sequence joins TRBV10-3 and TRBJ2-1; D gene ambiguous. Germline V gives CDR1 ENHRY, CDR2 SYGVKD. The CDR3 length is 13 residues. Trimming shortened V by 2 bases and J by 8 bases, and 10 bases separated the two germline ends. CDR3 loop: CAISERPGDEQFF. CDR3 DNA: TGTGCCATCAGTGAGAGGCCCGGCGATGAGCAGTTCTTC.

This clonotype was found a few times. The chain is built from TRBV6-5 and TRBJ2-7; 8 bases are a match to TRBD2. Germline CDR1 is MNHEY and CDR2 is SVGAGI. Unmatched junction bases numbered 16, after V lost 3 bases and J lost 0 bases. CDR3 length: 19 amino acids. The CDR3 region has the DNA TGTGCCAGCAGTTATCGGTTTGGTAGCGGGGATTTTAGCTCCTACGAGCAGTACTTC. Amino acid sequence: CASSYRFGSGDFSSYEQYF.

The chain recombines TRBV12-3 or TRBV12-4 with TRBJ2-5; D gene ambiguous. CDR3 length equals 15 residues. V lost 6 bases, J lost 1 base, and 15 bases lay in between. The CDR3 DNA reads as TGTGCCAGCAGCCCATTCAGGAGAACCCAAGAGACCCAGTACTTC. Amino acids: CASSPFRRTQETQYF.

This clonotype occurred a few times. CDR3 DNA: TGCAGTGCTAGAAGGACAGGGGGCGCGGAGGAGCAGTACTTC. Its translation is CSARRTGGAEEQYF. The chain has TRBV20-1 and TRBJ2-7; 11 positions agree with TRBD1. This CDR3 has 14 residues. The V gene's germline CDR1 is DFQATT and CDR2 SNEGSKA (reference sequence). J was trimmed by 7 bases and V by 2 bases; bases with no gene match: 7.

This clonotype was seen a few times. V gene TRBV20-1 combines with J gene TRBJ2-4, with D tentatively TRBD1 (5 bases). CDR3 length: 20 residues. The germline gives CDR1 DFQATT, CDR2 SNEGSKA (reference sequence). Trimming took off 0 bases at V and 0 bases at J, with 24 bases between the two ends. CDR3 sequence reads: CSARDQRARAANLAKNIQYF. CDR3 DNA sequence: TGCAGTGCTAGAGATCAGCGAGCCAGGGCTGCGAATTTAGCCAAAAACATTCAGTACTTC.

This clonotype was recorded a few times. The genes are TRBV7-2 and TRBJ1-3; D is possibly TRBD1 (5 bases). Germline CDR1 reads SGHTA; CDR2 reads FQGNSA. There are 15 residues in the CDR3. With 7 bases removed from V and 0 bases from J, the gap between germline ends came to 13 bases. CDR3 in amino acids: CASNLVGGSGNTIYF. DNA of the CDR3: TGTGCCAGCAACCTCGTCGGGGGCTCTGGAAACACCATATATTTT.

This sequence joins TRBV20-1 and TRBJ2-5, with D possibly TRBD1 on 6 matching bases. Germline V gene data show CDR1 as DFQATT and CDR2 as SNEGSKA (reference sequence). V gave up 2 bases and J gave up 2 bases, with 12 bases separating them. This CDR3 has 14 residues. The CDR3: CSARRDNQQETQYF. The DNA of the CDR3 is TGCAGTGCTAGAAGGGACAATCAACAAGAGACCCAGTACTTC.

The V call is TRBV24-1, the J call TRBJ1-1; possibly TRBD1 for D (5 bases). V lost 5 bases and J lost 5, with 5 bases in between. The germline V gene encodes CDR1 KGHDR and CDR2 SFDVKD. This CDR3 contains 11 residues. CDR3 nucleotide sequence: TGTGCCACCAGTGGGGGGACTGAAGCTTTCTTT. Amino acids: CATSGGTEAFF.

The chain recombines TRBV20-1 with TRBJ2-1; 9 bases line up with TRBD2. The V and J ends lost 1 base and 6 bases, in that order; junction bases with no gene match: 4. CDR1 and CDR2 from the germline V gene are DFQATT and SNEGSKA (reference sequence). The CDR3 has 14 amino acids. The CDR3 DNA reads as TGCAGTGCTAGAGGCCGGACTAGCGTCAATGAGCAGTTCTTC. Protein: CSARGRTSVNEQFF.

The table lists this clonotype with a few counts. V usage is TRBV10-3 and J usage is TRBJ2-5, with TRBD2 matching over 7 bases. The V gene end was trimmed by 11 bases and the J gene end by 4 bases; junction bases not matched to a gene: 10. From germline, CDR1 is ENHRY and CDR2 SYGVKD. The CDR3 contains 13 residues. CDR3 nucleotides: TGTGCCCTCGGGGGAGGGGACGGAGAGACCCAGTACTTC. This sequence encodes CALGGGDGETQYF.

The chain couples TRBV28 to TRBJ2-3, with 7 bases fitting TRBD1. Per the germline V gene, CDR1 is MDHEN and CDR2 is SYDVKM. V dropped 5 bases and J dropped 2; count of bases not matched to a gene: 10. The CDR3 is made up of 16 amino acids. Here the CDR3 reads CASSPTGTENTDTQYF. Here the CDR3 DNA reads TGTGCCAGCAGTCCTACCGGGACAGAAAACACAGATACGCAGTATTTT.

The genes are TRBV14 and TRBJ1-6; 8 nucleotides align to TRBD1. The CDR3 runs 15 residues. The germline V gene has CDR1 SGHDN and CDR2 FVKESK. The junction had 6 bases not matched to a gene; V was cut back by 1 base and J by 10 bases. The CDR3 loop is CASSQAHRGFSPLHF. In DNA, the CDR3 is TGTGCCAGCAGCCAAGCCCACAGGGGGTTCTCACCCCTCCACTTT.

The J gene is TRBJ2-1, the V gene TRBV20-1; tentative D call: TRBD2 (5 bases). Germline loops: CDR1 DFQATT, CDR2 SNEGSKA (reference sequence). The CDR3 runs to 14 residues. Trimming removed 2 bases from V and 1 base from J, with 9 bases in between. The CDR3 DNA reads TGCAGTGCTAGAAGGGAGATATCCTACAATGAGCAGTTCTTC. Protein: CSARREISYNEQFF.